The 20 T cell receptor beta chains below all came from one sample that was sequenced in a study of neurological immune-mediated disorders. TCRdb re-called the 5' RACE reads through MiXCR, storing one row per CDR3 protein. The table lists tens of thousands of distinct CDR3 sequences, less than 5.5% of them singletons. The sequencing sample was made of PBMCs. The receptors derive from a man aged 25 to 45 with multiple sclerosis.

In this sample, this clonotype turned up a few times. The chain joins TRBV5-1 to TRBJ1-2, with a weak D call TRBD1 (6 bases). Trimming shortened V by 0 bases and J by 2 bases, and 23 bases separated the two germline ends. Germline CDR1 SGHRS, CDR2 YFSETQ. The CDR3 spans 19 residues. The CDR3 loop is CASSLVSVDRTSGNYGYTF. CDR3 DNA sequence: TGCGCCAGCAGCTTGGTATCGGTTGACAGGACCTCGGGGAACTATGGCTACACCTTC.

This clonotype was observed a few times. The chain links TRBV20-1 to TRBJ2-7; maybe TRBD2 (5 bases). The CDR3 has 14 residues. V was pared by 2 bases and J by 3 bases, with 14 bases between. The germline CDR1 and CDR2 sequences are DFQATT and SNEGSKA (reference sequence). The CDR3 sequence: CSARHPRDHYEQYF. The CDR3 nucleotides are TGCAGTGCTAGACATCCCCGGGATCACTACGAGCAGTACTTC.

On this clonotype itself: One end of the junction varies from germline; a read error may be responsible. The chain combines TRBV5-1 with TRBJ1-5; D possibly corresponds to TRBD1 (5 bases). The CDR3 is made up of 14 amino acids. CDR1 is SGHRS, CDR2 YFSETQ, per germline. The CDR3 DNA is TGCGCCAGCAGCCCGGAGGTAGGGACTCAGCCCCAGAATTTT. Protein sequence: CASSPEVGTQPQNF. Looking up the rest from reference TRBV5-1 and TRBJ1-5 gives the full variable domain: KAGVTQTPRYLIKTRGQQVTLSCSPISGHRSVSWYQQTPGQGLQFLFEYFSETQRNKGNFPGRFSGRQFSNSRSEMNVSTLELGDSALYLCASSPEVGTQPQNFGDGTRLSIL.

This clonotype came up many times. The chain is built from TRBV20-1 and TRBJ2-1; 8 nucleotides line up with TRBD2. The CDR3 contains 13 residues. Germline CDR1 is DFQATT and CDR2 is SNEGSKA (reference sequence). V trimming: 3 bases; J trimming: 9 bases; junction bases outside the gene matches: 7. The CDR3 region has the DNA TGCAGTGCTAGCGGGGGGGGATCGCGTGAGCAGTTCTTC. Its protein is CSASGGGSREQFF.

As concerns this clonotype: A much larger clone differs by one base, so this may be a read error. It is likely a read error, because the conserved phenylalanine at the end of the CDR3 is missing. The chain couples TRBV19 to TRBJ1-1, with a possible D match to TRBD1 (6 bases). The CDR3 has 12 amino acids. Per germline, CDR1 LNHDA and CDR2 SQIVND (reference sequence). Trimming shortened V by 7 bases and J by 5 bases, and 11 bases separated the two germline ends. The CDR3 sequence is CASTDRGTEAFI. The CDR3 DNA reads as TGTGCCAGTACCGATAGGGGGACTGAAGCTTTCATT.

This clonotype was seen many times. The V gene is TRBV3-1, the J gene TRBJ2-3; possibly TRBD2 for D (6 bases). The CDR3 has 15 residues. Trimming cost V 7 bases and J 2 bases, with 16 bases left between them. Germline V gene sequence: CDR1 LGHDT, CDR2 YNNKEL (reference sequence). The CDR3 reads CASTSSPGVTDTQYF. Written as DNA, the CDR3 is TGTGCCAGCACCTCCTCCCCGGGGGTCACAGATACGCAGTATTTT.

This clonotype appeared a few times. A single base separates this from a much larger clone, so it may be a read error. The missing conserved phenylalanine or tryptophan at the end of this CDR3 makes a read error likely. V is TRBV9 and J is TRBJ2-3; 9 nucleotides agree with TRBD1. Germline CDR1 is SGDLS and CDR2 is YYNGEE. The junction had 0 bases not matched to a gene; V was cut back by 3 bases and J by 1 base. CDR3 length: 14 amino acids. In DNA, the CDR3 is TGTGCCAGCAGCGGGACAGGGGGCACAGATACGCAGTATATT. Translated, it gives CASSGTGGTDTQYI.

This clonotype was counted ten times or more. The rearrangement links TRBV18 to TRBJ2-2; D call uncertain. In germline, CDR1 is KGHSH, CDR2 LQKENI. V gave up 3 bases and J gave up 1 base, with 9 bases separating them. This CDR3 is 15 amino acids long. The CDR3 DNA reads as TGTGCCAGCTCACCGGGCATGGAGAACACCGGGGAGCTGTTTTTT. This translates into CASSPGMENTGELFF.

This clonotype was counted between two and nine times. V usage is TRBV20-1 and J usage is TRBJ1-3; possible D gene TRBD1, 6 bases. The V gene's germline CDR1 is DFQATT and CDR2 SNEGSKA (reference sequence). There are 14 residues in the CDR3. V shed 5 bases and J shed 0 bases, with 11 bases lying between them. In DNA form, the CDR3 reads TGCAGTGCTTGGACAGCGAGCTCTGGAAACACCATATATTTT. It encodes CSAWTASSGNTIYF.

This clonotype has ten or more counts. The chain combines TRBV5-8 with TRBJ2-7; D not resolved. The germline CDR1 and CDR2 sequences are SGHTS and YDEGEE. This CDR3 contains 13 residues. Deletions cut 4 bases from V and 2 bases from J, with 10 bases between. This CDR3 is CASSHTDTYEQYV. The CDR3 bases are TGTGCCAGCAGCCACACTGACACCTACGAGCAGTACGTC.

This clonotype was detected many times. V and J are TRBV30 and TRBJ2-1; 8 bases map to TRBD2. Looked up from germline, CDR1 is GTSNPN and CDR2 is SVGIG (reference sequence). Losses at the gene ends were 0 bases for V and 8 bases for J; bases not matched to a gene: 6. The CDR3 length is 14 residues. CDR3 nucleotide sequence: TGTGCCTGGAGTGTAAGCGGGGGTGGGTATGAGCAGTTCTTC. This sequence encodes CAWSVSGGGYEQFF.

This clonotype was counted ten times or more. CDR3 amino acids: CASSPTGDNTEAFF. The CDR3 DNA reads as TGCGCCAGCAGCCCGACAGGGGACAACACTGAAGCTTTCTTT. The chain recombines TRBV5-1 with TRBJ1-1; 8 nucleotides match TRBD1. CDR3 length: 14 amino acids. V dropped 4 bases and J dropped 2; count of bases not matched to a gene: 4. The V gene's germline CDR1 is SGHRS and CDR2 YFSETQ.

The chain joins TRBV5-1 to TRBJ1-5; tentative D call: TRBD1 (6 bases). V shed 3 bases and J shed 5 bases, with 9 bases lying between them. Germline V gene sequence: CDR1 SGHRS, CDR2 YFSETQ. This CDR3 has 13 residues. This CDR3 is CASSWTVDQPQHF. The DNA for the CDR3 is TGCGCCAGCAGCTGGACAGTGGATCAGCCCCAGCATTTT.

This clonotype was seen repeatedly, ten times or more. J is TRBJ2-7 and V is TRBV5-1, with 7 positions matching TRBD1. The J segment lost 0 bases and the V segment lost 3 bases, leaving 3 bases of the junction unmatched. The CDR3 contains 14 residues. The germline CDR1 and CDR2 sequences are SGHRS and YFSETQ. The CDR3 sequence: CASSWGTDSYEQYF. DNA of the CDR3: TGCGCCAGCAGCTGGGGGACAGACTCCTACGAGCAGTACTTC.

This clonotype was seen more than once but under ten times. The chain's CDR3 is CASSPGQGAGQPQHF. CDR3 sequence (DNA): TGCGCCAGCAGCCCCGGACAGGGGGCGGGACAGCCCCAGCATTTT. The J gene is TRBJ1-5, the V gene TRBV5-1, with 11 nucleotides matching TRBD1. This CDR3 contains 15 residues. With V trimmed by 4 bases and J by 7 bases, 7 bases remained unmatched. The V gene's germline CDR1 is SGHRS and CDR2 YFSETQ.

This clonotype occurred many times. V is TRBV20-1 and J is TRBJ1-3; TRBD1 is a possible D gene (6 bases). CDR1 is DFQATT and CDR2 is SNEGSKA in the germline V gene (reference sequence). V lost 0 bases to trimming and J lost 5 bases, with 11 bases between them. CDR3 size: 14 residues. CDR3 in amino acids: CSARDSGVRNTIYF. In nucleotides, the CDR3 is TGCAGTGCTAGAGATTCAGGGGTTAGAAACACCATATATTTT.

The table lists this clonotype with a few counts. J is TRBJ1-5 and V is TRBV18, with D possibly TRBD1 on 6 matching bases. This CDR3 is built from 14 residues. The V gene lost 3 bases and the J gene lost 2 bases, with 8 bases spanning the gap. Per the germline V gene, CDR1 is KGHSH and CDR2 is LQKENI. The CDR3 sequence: CASSPGHGNQPQHF. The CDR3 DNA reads TGTGCCAGCTCACCGGGACATGGCAATCAGCCCCAGCATTTT.

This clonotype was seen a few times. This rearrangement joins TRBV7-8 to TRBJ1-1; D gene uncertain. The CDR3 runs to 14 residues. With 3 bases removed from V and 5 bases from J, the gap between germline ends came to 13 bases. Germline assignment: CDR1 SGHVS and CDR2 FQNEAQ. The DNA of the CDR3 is TGTGCCAGCAGCTTCGGGTCGAGGGATACTGAAGCTTTCTTT. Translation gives CASSFGSRDTEAFF.

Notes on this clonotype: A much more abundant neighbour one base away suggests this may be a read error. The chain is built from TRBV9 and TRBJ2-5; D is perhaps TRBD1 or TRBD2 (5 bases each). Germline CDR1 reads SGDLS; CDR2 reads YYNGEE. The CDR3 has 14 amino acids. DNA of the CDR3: TGTGTCAGCAGCGCCAACTGGGGGCAAGAGACCCAGTACTTC. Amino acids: CVSSANWGQETQYF.

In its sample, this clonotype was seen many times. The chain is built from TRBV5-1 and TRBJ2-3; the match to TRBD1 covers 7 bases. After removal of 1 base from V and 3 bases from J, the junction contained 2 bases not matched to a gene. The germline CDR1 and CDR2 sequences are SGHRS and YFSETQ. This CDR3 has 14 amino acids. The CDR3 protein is CASSLRQGTDTQYF. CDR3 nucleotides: TGCGCCAGCAGCTTGCGACAGGGAACAGATACGCAGTATTTT.